This TCR beta chain was obtained from a study of T cells in Graves' hyperthyroidism and ophthalmopathy. TCR beta CDR3 regions were amplified from RNA transcripts. First-round RT-PCR with HTBI primers amplified the TCR CDR3 region. MiXCR, run by TCRdb on the multiplex PCR reads, gives a single entry per CDR3 protein. Among 500,000 to 800,000 distinct CDR3 sequences listed, about 45% were seen once. This clonotype showed up just a few times. This may be a read error: a much more frequent sequence differs by one nucleotide. Trimming shortened V by 0 bases and J by 9 bases, and 6 bases separated the two germline ends. The length of the CDR3 is 13 residues. Germline CDR1 is LGHNA and CDR2 is YNFKEQ.

Specimen: peripheral blood or thyroid tissue (not recorded which). This clonotype was obtained from an adult man with Graves' disease, either hyperthyroidism or ophthalmopathy (not recorded which). The chain employs TRBV4-2 and TRBJ1-6; D is ambiguous. The CDR3 sequence: CASSQEGTSPLHF. The DNA of the CDR3 is TGTGCCAGCAGCCAAGAGGGCACTTCACCCCTCCACTTT.